Below are 27 T cell receptor beta chains sequenced from a single sample in a study of blood T cell repertoires in COVID-19. Data came from immunoSEQ multiplex PCR; TCRdb stores just in-frame clones and leaves some out. Here the sample spans over 150,000 clones, around four fifths being singletons. Sequenced material: peripheral blood. The receptors shown here come from a man between 65 and 79 years old with acute or convalescent COVID-19.

This chain uses TRBV4-3 with TRBJ1-1, with 10 bases fitting TRBD1. J gave up 6 bases and V 3 bases, and 7 bases lay outside the gene matches. CDR1 and CDR2 from the germline V gene are LGHNA and YSLEER. The length of the CDR3 is 15 residues. Written as DNA, the CDR3 is TGCGCCAGCAGCCATCAAACCGGGACAGGGGCTGAAGCTTTCTTT. As protein: CASSHQTGTGAEAFF.

The gene calls are TRBV6-2 or TRBV6-3 and TRBJ2-3; 8 bases map to TRBD2. CDR3 length: 14 amino acids. Germline loops: CDR1 MNHEY, CDR2 SVGEGT. V shed 6 bases and J 6 bases; nucleotides not matched to a gene: 8. CDR3 nucleotides: TGTGCCAGCAGGTACGGGGGGGCCTCGGATACGCAGTATTTT. It is translated as CASRYGGASDTQYF.

This chain connects TRBV5-1 to TRBJ2-5, with 12 nucleotides matching TRBD2. Germline trimming cut 4 bases from V and 4 bases from J; bases unmatched to any gene: 5. Looked up from germline, CDR1 is SGHRS and CDR2 is YFSETQ. The CDR3 contains 15 residues. The DNA for the CDR3 is TGCGCCAGCAGCCGGACTAGCGGGGATGGAGAGACCCAGTACTTC. Protein product: CASSRTSGDGETQYF.

About this clone itself: Other DNA sequences from this sample encode an identical CDR3 as well. The chain links TRBV19 to TRBJ1-5, with a tentative D call TRBD1 (6 bases). CDR1 is LNHDA, CDR2 SQIVND, per germline (reference sequence). The CDR3 runs to 14 residues. V was clipped by 7 bases and J by 1 base, with 11 bases between them. CDR3 in DNA: TGTGCCAGTACCATACAGGGAAGCAATCAGCCCCAGCATTTT. It is translated as CASTIQGSNQPQHF.

The rearrangement links TRBV2 to TRBJ2-7; D might be TRBD1 (6 bases). The CDR3 has 14 residues. The V end was cut by 8 bases, the J end by 4 bases, with 18 bases between. From germline, CDR1 is SNHLY and CDR2 FYNNEI. The CDR3 loop reads CASLPRTEIYEQYF. The CDR3 DNA reads TGTGCCAGCCTCCCGCGGACAGAGATTTACGAGCAGTACTTC.

This clone was detected only once. The CDR3 DNA reads as TGTGCCAGCGGAGGTGACATTTTGGGCTACACCTTC. It yields the protein CASGGDILGYTF. This chain links TRBV6-5 with TRBJ1-2; no reliable D call. Germline values: CDR1 MNHEY, CDR2 SVGAGI. Trimming stripped 8 bases from V and 8 bases from J, with 15 bases between. This CDR3 has 12 residues.

V and J are TRBV5-6 and TRBJ1-4, with 7 bases that match TRBD1. The germline V gene has CDR1 SGHDT and CDR2 YYEEEE. The junction had 6 bases not matched to a gene; V was cut back by 4 bases and J by 6 bases. The CDR3 has 14 amino acids. Here the CDR3 reads CASSPGTAYEKLFF. The CDR3 nucleotides are TGTGCCAGCAGCCCCGGGACAGCCTATGAAAAACTGTTTTTT.

This chain uses TRBV13 with TRBJ1-6; weak D call: TRBD1 (6 bases). From germline, CDR1 is PRHDT and CDR2 FYEKMQ (reference sequence). V was trimmed by 0 bases and J by 6 bases, leaving 15 bases between them. The CDR3 totals 17 residues. The CDR3 is CASSLGGGGGGNSPLHF. For the CDR3, the DNA is TGTGCCAGCAGCTTAGGCGGCGGGGGCGGCGGTAATTCACCCCTCCACTTT. The full variable domain, its missing parts supplied by reference TRBV13 and TRBJ1-6, is AAGVIQSPRHLIKEKRETATLKCYPIPRHDTVYWYQQGPGQDPQFLISFYEKMQSDKGSIPDRFSAQQFSDYHSELNMSSLELGDSALYFCASSLGGGGGGNSPLHFGNGTRLTVT.

This clone occurred a few times. This chain links TRBV5-4 with TRBJ1-3; TRBD1 might be the D (6 bases). Germline V lookup: CDR1 SGHNT, CDR2 YYREEE (reference sequence). V lost 3 bases to trimming and J lost 3 bases, with 16 bases between them. The CDR3 contains 16 residues. The CDR3 DNA follows: TGTGCCAGCAGCTCTCCCTCAGGGGCGCGTGGAAACACCATATATTTT. Encoded protein: CASSSPSGARGNTIYF.

A few counts support this clone. V gene TRBV6-2 or TRBV6-3 combines with J gene TRBJ2-3; D is unresolved. This CDR3 has 14 amino acids. Germline CDR1 is MNHEY and CDR2 is SVGEGT. The ends were cut back, 6 bases at V and 1 base at J, with 11 bases in the middle. The CDR3, as DNA: TGTGCCAGCAGCAAAACCCCGGGCACAGATACGCAGTATTTT. This translates into CASSKTPGTDTQYF.

The rearrangement joins TRBV24-1 to TRBJ1-4, with TRBD1 as a possible D gene (6 bases). The CDR3 length is 15 residues. Looked up from germline, CDR1 is KGHDR and CDR2 is SFDVKD. V was cut by 4 bases and J by 2 bases, with 10 bases left in between. The CDR3 loop reads CATSESDSTNEKLFF. The CDR3 bases are TGTGCCACCAGTGAATCGGACAGTACTAATGAAAAACTGTTTTTT.

The rearrangement uses TRBV2 and TRBJ1-5; 10 nucleotides agree with TRBD1. Germline V lookup: CDR1 SNHLY, CDR2 FYNNEI. V lost 6 bases, J lost 3 bases, and 2 bases stayed unmatched. CDR3 length: 14 amino acids. The CDR3 region is CASSGQGDNQPQHF. The CDR3 DNA reads as TGTGCCAGCAGCGGACAGGGGGACAATCAGCCCCAGCATTTT. Full variable domain (missing parts from reference TRBV2 and TRBJ1-5): EPEVTQTPSHQVTQMGQEVILRCVPISNHLYFYWYRQILGQKVEFLVSFYNNEISEKSEIFDDQFSVERPDGSNFTLKIRSTKLEDSAMYFCASSGQGDNQPQHFGDGTRLSIL.

V is TRBV12-3 or TRBV12-4 and J is TRBJ1-2; D is undetermined. This CDR3 comprises 13 residues. Trimming removed 6 bases at V and 1 base at J, with 9 bases between. The CDR3, as DNA: TGTGCCAGCAGCCTGCAGGATAACTATGGCTACACCTTC. This sequence encodes CASSLQDNYGYTF.

The chain recombines TRBV19 with TRBJ1-6, with D possibly being TRBD1 (5 bases). The ends were cut back, 6 bases at V and 9 bases at J, with 12 bases in the middle. Looked up from germline, CDR1 is LNHDA and CDR2 is SQIVND (reference sequence). This CDR3 is 13 amino acids long. The DNA of the CDR3 is TGTGCCAGTAGCGAACAGGTTGCTTCACCCCTCCACTTT. Its translation: CASSEQVASPLHF.

The rearrangement uses TRBV7-6 and TRBJ2-2, with no clear D. Germline V gene sequence: CDR1 SGHVS, CDR2 FNYEAQ. The CDR3 extends over 11 amino acids. The ends were cut back, 9 bases at V and 4 bases at J, with 6 bases in the middle. Here the CDR3 reads CASKITGELFF. In nucleotides, the CDR3 is TGTGCCAGTAAAATCACCGGGGAGCTGTTTTTT.

J is TRBJ2-1 and V is TRBV2, with TRBD2 matching over 13 bases. This CDR3 contains 16 residues. Germline V gene lookup returns CDR1 SNHLY and CDR2 FYNNEI. V lost 3 bases to trimming and J lost 3 bases; unmatched junction nucleotides: 2. This CDR3 reads CASSEGLAGIYNEQFF. The CDR3 region has the DNA TGTGCCAGCAGTGAGGGACTAGCGGGGATCTACAATGAGCAGTTCTTC. Together with reference TRBV2 and TRBJ2-1, the CDR3 gives the full variable domain: EPEVTQTPSHQVTQMGQEVILRCVPISNHLYFYWYRQILGQKVEFLVSFYNNEISEKSEIFDDQFSVERPDGSNFTLKIRSTKLEDSAMYFCASSEGLAGIYNEQFFGPGTRLTVL.

The chain couples TRBV10-2 to TRBJ1-5; 10 bases map to TRBD1. The J segment lost 0 bases and the V segment lost 5 bases, leaving 10 bases of the junction unmatched. Germline CDR1 and CDR2: WSHSY and SAAADI. The CDR3 spans 18 residues. CDR3 residues: CASSNRDRGLYSNQPQHF. DNA of the CDR3: TGCGCCAGCAGTAACCGGGACAGGGGTCTATATAGCAATCAGCCCCAGCATTTT.

The chain joins TRBV4-1 to TRBJ1-1; TRBD1 matches 7 bases. Germline trimming cut 0 bases from V and 8 bases from J; bases unmatched to any gene: 3. This CDR3 spans 13 amino acids. Looked up from germline, CDR1 is MGHRA and CDR2 is YSYEKL. Here the CDR3 reads CASSQDQTGEAFF. The CDR3 DNA reads as TGCGCCAGCAGCCAAGACCAGACAGGGGAAGCTTTCTTT.

This chain connects TRBV12-3 or TRBV12-4 to TRBJ2-7; D gene ambiguous. The CDR3 extends over 12 amino acids. The V end lost 4 bases, the J end lost 6 bases, and 10 bases lay between the germline ends. The CDR3 protein is CASSSSPGEQYF. The CDR3 DNA is TGTGCCAGCAGTTCTTCCCCCGGCGAGCAGTACTTC.

This clone has just a few counts. The rearrangement uses TRBV7-2 and TRBJ1-5, with TRBD1 identical over 9 bases. From germline, CDR1 is SGHTA and CDR2 FQGNSA. The CDR3 runs 15 residues. The V gene end was trimmed by 5 bases and the J gene end by 3 bases; junction bases not matched to a gene: 5. CDR3 loop: CASSGTGGINQPQHF. CDR3 nucleotides: TGTGCCAGCAGCGGTACAGGGGGCATCAATCAGCCCCAGCATTTT.

This rearrangement joins TRBV6-5 to TRBJ1-5; no clear D gene. The CDR3 covers 14 residues. Per germline, CDR1 MNHEY and CDR2 SVGAGI. V lost 6 bases and J 1 base, leaving 10 bases between the germline ends. In nucleotides, the CDR3 is TGTGCCAGCAGAACAAGAAAAAGCAATCAGCCCCAGCATTTT. Translated: CASRTRKSNQPQHF.

This chain connects TRBV6-5 to TRBJ1-1; 12 positions agree with TRBD1. Looked up from germline, CDR1 is MNHEY and CDR2 is SVGAGI. Unmatched junction bases numbered 6, after V lost 5 bases and J lost 5 bases. The CDR3 has 15 residues. The CDR3 protein is CASSRDRGLDTEAFF. In nucleotides, the CDR3 is TGTGCCAGCAGTCGGGACAGGGGGCTTGATACTGAAGCTTTCTTT.

This clone was found many times. The chain carries TRBV2 and TRBJ2-2; the match to TRBD2 covers 7 bases. J was trimmed by 1 base and V by 4 bases; bases with no gene match: 6. CDR1 is SNHLY, CDR2 FYNNEI, per germline. This CDR3 has 16 amino acids. CDR3 in amino acids: CASSGLERGNTGELFF. CDR3 sequence (DNA): TGTGCCAGCAGTGGACTTGAGCGGGGGAACACCGGGGAGCTGTTTTTT.

V usage is TRBV23-1 and J usage is TRBJ2-5; 10 nucleotides line up with TRBD1. TRBV23-1 is flagged as an ORF with uncertain function. The CDR3 is made up of 15 amino acids. With 0 bases clipped from V and 3 bases from J, the junction kept 1 base outside the gene matches. The CDR3 loop is CASSQSGQGEETQYF. The CDR3 DNA is TGCGCCAGCAGTCAATCCGGACAGGGGGAAGAGACCCAGTACTTC.

The rearrangement uses TRBV7-9 and TRBJ1-1; no clear D gene. Germline V gene data show CDR1 as SEHNR and CDR2 as FQNEAQ (reference sequence). V was pared by 4 bases and J by 3 bases, with 9 bases between. The CDR3 has 13 residues. The CDR3 DNA reads TGTGCCAGCAGCTCCGCGGGGTACACTGAAGCTTTCTTT. Protein: CASSSAGYTEAFF.

This chain links TRBV6-5 with TRBJ1-3; TRBD1 is a possible D gene (5 bases). This CDR3 comprises 15 residues. V lost 6 bases and J lost 0, with 12 bases in between. In germline, CDR1 is MNHEY, CDR2 SVGAGI. The chain's CDR3 is CASSRWGDSGNTIYF. In DNA, the CDR3 is TGTGCCAGCAGCCGTTGGGGGGACTCTGGAAACACCATATATTTT.

This clone was seen a handful of times. The V and J genes are TRBV29-1 and TRBJ1-1, with D possibly TRBD1 on 6 matching bases. The CDR3 loop spans 12 amino acids. Trimming pared 4 bases from V and 4 bases from J, leaving 10 bases between. Germline CDR1 reads SQVTM; CDR2 reads ANQGSEA. In DNA form, the CDR3 reads TGCAGCGTTGTGTTCAGGGGCACTGAAGCTTTCTTT. Its translation: CSVVFRGTEAFF.